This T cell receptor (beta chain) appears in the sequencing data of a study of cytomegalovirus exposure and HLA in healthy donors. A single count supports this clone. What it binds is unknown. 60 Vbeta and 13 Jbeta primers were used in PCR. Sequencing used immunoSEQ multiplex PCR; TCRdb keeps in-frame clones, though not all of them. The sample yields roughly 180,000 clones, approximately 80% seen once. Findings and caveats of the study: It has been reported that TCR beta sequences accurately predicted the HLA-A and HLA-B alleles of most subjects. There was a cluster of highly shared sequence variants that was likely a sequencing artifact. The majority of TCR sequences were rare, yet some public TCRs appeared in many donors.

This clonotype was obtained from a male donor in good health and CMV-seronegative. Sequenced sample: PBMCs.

The DNA for the CDR3 is TGTGCCAGCAGCCCCTGGACAGGCAAAGGCACCGGGGAGCTGTTTTTT. Its protein is CASSPWTGKGTGELFF. This chain uses TRBV14 with TRBJ2-2, with 7 bases fitting TRBD1. The CDR3 loop spans 16 amino acids. CDR1 and CDR2 from the germline V gene are SGHDN and FVKESK. V shed 4 bases, J shed 4 bases, and the junction held 9 bases outside the gene matches.